Each of the 19 T cell receptor beta chains below was sequenced from the same sample in a study of PD-L1 blockade in urothelial cancer (dated by TCRdb to the late 2010s). The library came from the immunoSEQ multiplex PCR assay. The immuneACCESS repertoire file appears here via TCRdb, limited to in-frame rearrangements. These files lack a portion of the clones; in checked studies, under half of the deficit traces to unresolved V genes, and the cause of the others is not known. Counted in this sample were more than 50,000 clones; roughly 87% of them appeared once. The top ten constitute around 4.6% of the sample. The source was PBMCs, collected around atezolizumab (anti-PD-L1) treatment. These receptors came from a man aged 65-85 years with urothelial cancer.

A few counts support this clone. The chain is built from TRBV5-1 and TRBJ2-1; 13 bases align to TRBD2. The CDR3 sequence is 16 residues long. The ends lost 4 bases at V and 2 bases at J; junction bases unmatched: 3. CDR1 is SGHRS and CDR2 is YFSETQ in the germline V gene. CDR3 nucleotides: TGCGCCAGCAGCCTCACTAGCGGGAGGGCCTACAATGAGCAGTTCTTC. The encoded protein is CASSLTSGRAYNEQFF.

This clone showed up just once. The CDR3 sequence is CASSSTSGSYEQYF. DNA of the CDR3: TGTGCCAGCAGTTCGACTAGCGGGAGCTACGAGCAGTACTTC. The J gene is TRBJ2-7, the V gene TRBV27; 12 nucleotides line up with TRBD2. CDR3 length equals 14 residues. V dropped 4 bases and J dropped 3; count of bases not matched to a gene: 1. Germline lookup yields CDR1 MNHEY and CDR2 SMNVEV (reference sequence).

V gene TRBV29-1 combines with J gene TRBJ2-4, with 9 bases fitting TRBD2. Germline V gives CDR1 SQVTM, CDR2 ANQGSEA. The CDR3 length is 15 residues. V was pared by 2 bases and J by 1 base, with 3 bases of the junction left unmatched. The CDR3 here is CSVELAGMAKNIQYF. CDR3 coding DNA: TGCAGCGTTGAACTAGCGGGAATGGCCAAAAACATTCAGTACTTC.

The genes are TRBV5-1 and TRBJ2-2; no reliable D call. CDR3 length: 14 residues. V gave up 4 bases and J gave up 2 bases, with 9 bases separating them. Germline CDR1 is SGHRS and CDR2 is YFSETQ. The CDR3 here is CASSVTINTGELFF. In nucleotides, the CDR3 is TGCGCCAGCAGCGTGACAATTAACACCGGGGAGCTGTTTTTT.

The J gene is TRBJ1-5, the V gene TRBV27, with 10 bases that match TRBD1. The CDR3 contains 14 residues. The V and J ends lost 3 bases and 6 bases, in that order; junction bases with no gene match: 2. Germline V gene sequence: CDR1 MNHEY, CDR2 SMNVEV (reference sequence). CDR3 nucleotides: TGTGCCAGCAGTTTCGGACAGGGGGGTCAGCCCCAGCATTTT. Translated: CASSFGQGGQPQHF.

CDR3 in DNA: TGTGCCAGCAGCTCCAAGGACAGGCTCGTGCGGGGGCAGTACTTC. Its protein is CASSSKDRLVRGQYF. The chain is built from TRBV5-6 and TRBJ2-7, with D perhaps matching TRBD1 (7 bases). V was clipped by 3 bases and J by 9 bases, with 22 bases between them. Germline values: CDR1 SGHDT, CDR2 YYEEEE. This CDR3 has 15 residues.

The genes are TRBV29-1 and TRBJ2-7, with 11 bases matching TRBD1. V gave up 6 bases and J gave up 0 bases; unmatched junction bases: 7. Germline lookup yields CDR1 SQVTM and CDR2 ANQGSEA. This CDR3 region has 15 residues. CDR3 loop: CSVGGGTGGSYEQYF. In DNA form, the CDR3 reads TGCAGCGTCGGAGGCGGGACAGGGGGCTCCTACGAGCAGTACTTC.

The chain carries TRBV5-1 and TRBJ2-1; possibly TRBD2 for D (7 bases). Per the germline V gene, CDR1 is SGHRS and CDR2 is YFSETQ. The CDR3 consists of 14 residues. With 2 bases removed from V and 4 bases from J, the gap between germline ends came to 10 bases. DNA for the CDR3: TGCGCCAGCAGCTTCGGGGGGCCGTACAATGAGCAGTTCTTC. It specifies CASSFGGPYNEQFF.

The chain joins TRBV30 to TRBJ2-2; 7 nucleotides match TRBD2. Looked up from germline, CDR1 is GTSNPN and CDR2 is SVGIG (reference sequence). V shed 3 bases, J shed 1 base, and the junction held 2 bases outside the gene matches. The CDR3 covers 14 residues. In nucleotides, the CDR3 is TGTGCCTGGAGCTCTAGCGGGAACACCGGGGAGCTGTTTTTT. Translated: CAWSSSGNTGELFF. The whole variable domain, remainder taken from reference TRBV30 and TRBJ2-2, is SQTIHQWPATLVQPVGSPLSLECTVEGTSNPNLYWYRQAAGRGLQLLFYSVGIGQISSEVPQNLSASRPQDRQFILSSKKLLLSDSGFYLCAWSSSGNTGELFFGEGSRLTVL.

The chain uses TRBV5-5 and TRBJ1-3; no clear D gene. V was clipped by 0 bases and J by 4 bases, with 11 bases between them. CDR1 is SGHKS, CDR2 YYEKEE, per germline (reference sequence). The CDR3 length is 15 residues. The chain's CDR3 is CASSLDPSGGNTIYF. CDR3 bases: TGTGCCAGCAGCTTGGACCCTTCGGGAGGAAACACCATATATTTT.

This clone has a handful of counts. The CDR3 DNA follows: TGTGCCAGCAGCTTGGGGACTGTAGCCTACGAGCAGTACTTC. The encoded protein is CASSLGTVAYEQYF. V gene TRBV5-4 combines with J gene TRBJ2-7, with TRBD2 as a possible D gene (5 bases). The CDR3 has 14 amino acids. The V end lost 0 bases, the J end lost 2 bases, and 9 bases lay between the germline ends. Per germline, CDR1 SGHNT and CDR2 YYREEE (reference sequence).

V is TRBV2 and J is TRBJ1-1; 9 bases line up with TRBD1. Germline loops: CDR1 SNHLY, CDR2 FYNNEI. The CDR3 is 15 residues long. Trimming cost V 4 bases and J 5 bases; bases outside gene matches: 8. In DNA, the CDR3 is TGTGCCAGCAGTGGGTCCCGACAGGGGGGTACTGAAGCTTTCTTT. Translating gives CASSGSRQGGTEAFF.

The chain combines TRBV6-1 with TRBJ2-2, with 12 bases identical to TRBD2. Trimming took 3 bases from V and 6 from J; bases not matched to a gene: 5. The CDR3 loop spans 16 amino acids. Germline CDR1 and CDR2: MNHNS and SASEGT. This chain's CDR3 is CASSDELAGGSGELFF. The CDR3 bases are TGTGCCAGCAGTGACGAACTAGCGGGAGGCTCCGGGGAGCTGTTTTTT.

CDR3: CASSPVLNTGELFF. CDR3 nucleotides: TGTGCCAGCAGCCCGGTCCTGAACACCGGGGAGCTGTTTTTT. This chain joins TRBV7-9 and TRBJ2-2; D is unclear. The CDR3 runs 14 residues. V was pared by 5 bases and J by 1 base, with 8 bases between. CDR1 and CDR2 (germline): SEHNR, FQNEAQ (reference sequence).

V usage is TRBV11-2 and J usage is TRBJ2-1; unclear D gene. V lost 0 bases and J lost 4, with 4 bases in between. This CDR3 region has 13 residues. The germline V gene encodes CDR1 SGHAT and CDR2 FQNNGV. CDR3 protein: CASSLERYNEQFF. The CDR3 coding sequence is TGTGCCAGCAGCTTAGAACGGTACAATGAGCAGTTCTTC.

This clone has a single count. This chain links TRBV28 with TRBJ1-3, with no clear D. Germline V gives CDR1 MDHEN, CDR2 SYDVKM. V lost 7 bases to trimming and J lost 0 bases, with 19 bases between them. The CDR3 totals 17 residues. The CDR3 loop is CASNKRGQAFSGNTIYF. CDR3 DNA sequence: TGTGCCAGCAACAAACGGGGTCAGGCTTTCTCTGGAAACACCATATATTTT.

This sequence joins TRBV5-1 and TRBJ2-3; 8 bases map to TRBD1. With V trimmed by 4 bases and J by 6 bases, 7 bases remained unmatched. Germline V gene sequence: CDR1 SGHRS, CDR2 YFSETQ. This CDR3 spans 14 amino acids. CDR3 protein: CASSLDRGGDTQYF. Written as DNA, the CDR3 is TGCGCCAGCAGCCTCGACAGGGGAGGTGATACGCAGTATTTT.

The chain uses TRBV27 and TRBJ1-1; 11 bases line up with TRBD1. Germline assignment: CDR1 MNHEY and CDR2 SMNVEV (reference sequence). Losses at the gene ends were 6 bases for V and 4 bases for J; bases not matched to a gene: 4. The CDR3 sequence is 14 residues long. CDR3 nucleotide sequence: TGTGCCAGCAGGGACAGGGGGCTACGCACTGAAGCTTTCTTT. This translates into CASRDRGLRTEAFF.

This clone was found once. The rearrangement joins TRBV5-1 to TRBJ2-3; 9 bases are a match to TRBD2. CDR3 length equals 15 residues. CDR1 is SGHRS and CDR2 is YFSETQ in the germline V gene. V shed 1 base and J 5 bases; nucleotides not matched to a gene: 5. CDR3 bases: TGCGCCAGCAGCTTGAAGCGGGAGGTTGGAGATACGCAGTATTTT. Translated, it gives CASSLKREVGDTQYF.